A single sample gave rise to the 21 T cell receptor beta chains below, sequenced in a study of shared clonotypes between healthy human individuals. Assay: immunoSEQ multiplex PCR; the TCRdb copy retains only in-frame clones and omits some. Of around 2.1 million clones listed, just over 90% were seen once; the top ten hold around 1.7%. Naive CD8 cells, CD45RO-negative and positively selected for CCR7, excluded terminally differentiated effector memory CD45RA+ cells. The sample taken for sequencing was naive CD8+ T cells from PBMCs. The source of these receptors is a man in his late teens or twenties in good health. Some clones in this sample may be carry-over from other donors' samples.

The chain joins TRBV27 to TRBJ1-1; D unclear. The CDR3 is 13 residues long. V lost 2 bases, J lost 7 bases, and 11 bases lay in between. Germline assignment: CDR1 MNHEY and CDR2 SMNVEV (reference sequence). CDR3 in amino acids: CASSLGPKVEAFF. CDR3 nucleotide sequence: TGTGCCAGCAGTTTAGGCCCGAAGGTTGAAGCTTTCTTT.

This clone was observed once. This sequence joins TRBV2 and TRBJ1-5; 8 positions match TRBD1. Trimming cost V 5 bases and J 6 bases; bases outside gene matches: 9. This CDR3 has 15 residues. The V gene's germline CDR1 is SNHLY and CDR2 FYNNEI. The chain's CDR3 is CASSPGITGGQPQHF. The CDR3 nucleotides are TGTGCCAGCAGTCCAGGGATCACAGGGGGTCAGCCCCAGCATTTT.

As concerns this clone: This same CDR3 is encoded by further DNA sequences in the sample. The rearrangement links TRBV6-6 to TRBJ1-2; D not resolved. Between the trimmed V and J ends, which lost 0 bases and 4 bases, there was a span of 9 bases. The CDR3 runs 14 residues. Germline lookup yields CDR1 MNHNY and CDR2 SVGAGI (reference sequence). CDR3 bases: TGTGCCAGCAGTTACTCAGAGGGAGTCTATGGCTACACCTTC. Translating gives CASSYSEGVYGYTF.

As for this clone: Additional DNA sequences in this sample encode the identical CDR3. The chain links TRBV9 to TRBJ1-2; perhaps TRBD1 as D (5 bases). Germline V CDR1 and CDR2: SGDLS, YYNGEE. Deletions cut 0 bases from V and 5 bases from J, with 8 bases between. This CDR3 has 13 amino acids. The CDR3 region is CASSVVSGYGYTF. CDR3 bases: TGTGCCAGCAGCGTAGTTTCAGGGTATGGCTACACCTTC. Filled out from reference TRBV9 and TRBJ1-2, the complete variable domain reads DSGVTQTPKHLITATGQRVTLRCSPRSGDLSVYWYQQSLDQGLQFLIQYYNGEERAKGNILERFSAQQFPDLHSELNLSSLELGDSALYFCASSVVSGYGYTFGSGTRLTVV.

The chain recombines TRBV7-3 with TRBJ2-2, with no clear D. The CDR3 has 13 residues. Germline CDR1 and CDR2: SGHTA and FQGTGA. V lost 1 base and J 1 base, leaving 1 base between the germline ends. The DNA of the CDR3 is TGTGCCAGCAGCTTAAGGAACACCGGGGAGCTGTTTTTT. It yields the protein CASSLRNTGELFF.

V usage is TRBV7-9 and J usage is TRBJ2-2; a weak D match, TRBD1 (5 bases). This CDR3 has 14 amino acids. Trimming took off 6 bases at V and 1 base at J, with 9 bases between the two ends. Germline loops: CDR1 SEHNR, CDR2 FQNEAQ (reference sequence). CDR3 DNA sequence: TGTGCCAGCAGGGGCAGGGAGAACACCGGGGAGCTGTTTTTT. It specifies CASRGRENTGELFF.

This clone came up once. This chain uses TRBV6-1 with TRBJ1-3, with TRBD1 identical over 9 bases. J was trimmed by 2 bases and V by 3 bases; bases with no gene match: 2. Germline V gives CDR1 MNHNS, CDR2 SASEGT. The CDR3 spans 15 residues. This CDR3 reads CASSEGTGPGNTIYF. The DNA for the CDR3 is TGTGCCAGCAGTGAGGGGACAGGGCCTGGAAACACCATATATTTT.

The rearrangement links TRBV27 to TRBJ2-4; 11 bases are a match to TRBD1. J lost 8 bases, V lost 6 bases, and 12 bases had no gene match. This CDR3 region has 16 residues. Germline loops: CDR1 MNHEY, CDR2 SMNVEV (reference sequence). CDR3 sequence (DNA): TGTGCCAGCAGGTGGGGGACAGGGGGTATATTTGACATTCAGTACTTC. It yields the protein CASRWGTGGIFDIQYF.

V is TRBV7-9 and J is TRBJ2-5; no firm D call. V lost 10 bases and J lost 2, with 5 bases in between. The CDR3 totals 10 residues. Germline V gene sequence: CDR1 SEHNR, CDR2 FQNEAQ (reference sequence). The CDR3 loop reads CAISQETQYF. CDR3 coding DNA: TGTGCCATCTCACAAGAGACCCAGTACTTC. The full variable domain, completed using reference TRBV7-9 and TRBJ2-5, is DTGVSQNPRHKITKRGQNVTFRCDPISEHNRLYWYRQTLGQGPEFLTYFQNEAQLEKSRLLSDRFSAERPKGSFSTLEIQRTEQGDSAMYLCAISQETQYFGPGTRLLVL.

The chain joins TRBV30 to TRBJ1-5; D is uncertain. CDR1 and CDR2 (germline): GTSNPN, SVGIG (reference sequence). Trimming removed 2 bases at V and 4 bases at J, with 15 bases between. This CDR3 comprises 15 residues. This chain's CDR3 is CAWSSAVQSNQPQHF. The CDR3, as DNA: TGTGCCTGGAGTTCAGCAGTACAATCTAATCAGCCCCAGCATTTT.

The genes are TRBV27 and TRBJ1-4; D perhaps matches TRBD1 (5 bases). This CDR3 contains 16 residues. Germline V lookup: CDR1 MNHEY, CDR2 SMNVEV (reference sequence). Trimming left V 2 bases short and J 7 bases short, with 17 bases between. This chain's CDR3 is CASSLLGRGAGEKLFF. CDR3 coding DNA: TGTGCCAGCAGTTTACTTGGTAGGGGCGCCGGTGAAAAACTGTTTTTT.

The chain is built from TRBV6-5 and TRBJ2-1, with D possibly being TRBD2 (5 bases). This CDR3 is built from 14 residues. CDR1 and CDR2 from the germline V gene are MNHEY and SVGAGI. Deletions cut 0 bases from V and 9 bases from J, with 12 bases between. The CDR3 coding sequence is TGTGCCAGCAGTTACTCGGAACGAGGGTTTGAGCAGTTCTTC. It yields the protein CASSYSERGFEQFF.

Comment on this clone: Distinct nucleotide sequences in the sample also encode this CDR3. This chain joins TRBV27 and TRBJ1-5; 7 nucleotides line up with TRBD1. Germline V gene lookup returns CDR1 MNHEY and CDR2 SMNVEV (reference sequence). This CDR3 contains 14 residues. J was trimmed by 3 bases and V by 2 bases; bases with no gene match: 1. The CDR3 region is CASSLDRANQPQHF. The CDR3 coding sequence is TGTGCCAGCAGTTTAGACAGGGCCAATCAGCCCCAGCATTTT.

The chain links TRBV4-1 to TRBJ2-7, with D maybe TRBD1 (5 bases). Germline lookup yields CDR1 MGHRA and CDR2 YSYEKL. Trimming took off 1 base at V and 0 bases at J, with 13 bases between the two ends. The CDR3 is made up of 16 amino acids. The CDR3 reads CASSQVQGTVSYEQYF. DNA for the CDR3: TGCGCCAGCAGCCAAGTTCAGGGAACTGTCTCCTACGAGCAGTACTTC.

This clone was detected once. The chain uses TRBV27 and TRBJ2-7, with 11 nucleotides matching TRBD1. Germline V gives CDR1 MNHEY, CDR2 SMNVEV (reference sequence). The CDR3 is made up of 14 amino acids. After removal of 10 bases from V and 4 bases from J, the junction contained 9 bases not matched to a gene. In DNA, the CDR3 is TGTGCCACTCTGAGGGACAGGGGGTCTTACGAGCAGTACTTC. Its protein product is CATLRDRGSYEQYF.

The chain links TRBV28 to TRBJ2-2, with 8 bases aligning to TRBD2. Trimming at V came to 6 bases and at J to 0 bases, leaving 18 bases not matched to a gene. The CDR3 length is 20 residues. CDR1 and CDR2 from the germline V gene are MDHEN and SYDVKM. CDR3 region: CASRPRGLVLAQTNTGELFF. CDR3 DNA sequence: TGTGCCAGCAGACCCAGGGGACTAGTACTAGCGCAGACGAACACCGGGGAGCTGTTTTTT. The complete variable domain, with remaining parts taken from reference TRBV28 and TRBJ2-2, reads DVKVTQSSRYLVKRTGEKVFLECVQDMDHENMFWYRQDPGLGLRLIYFSYDVKMKEKGDIPEGYSVSREKKERFSLILESASTNQTSMYLCASRPRGLVLAQTNTGELFFGEGSRLTVL.

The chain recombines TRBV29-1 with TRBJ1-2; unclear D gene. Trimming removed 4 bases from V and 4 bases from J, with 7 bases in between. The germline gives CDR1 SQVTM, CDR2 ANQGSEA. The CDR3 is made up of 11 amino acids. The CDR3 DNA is TGCAGCGTTGCCCGGGCCTATGGCTACACCTTC. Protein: CSVARAYGYTF.

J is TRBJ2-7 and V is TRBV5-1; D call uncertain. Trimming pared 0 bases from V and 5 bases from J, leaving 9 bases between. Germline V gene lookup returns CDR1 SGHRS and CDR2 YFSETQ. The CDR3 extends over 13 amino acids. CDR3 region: CASSLAARDEQYF. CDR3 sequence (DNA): TGCGCCAGCAGCTTGGCCGCAAGGGACGAGCAGTACTTC.

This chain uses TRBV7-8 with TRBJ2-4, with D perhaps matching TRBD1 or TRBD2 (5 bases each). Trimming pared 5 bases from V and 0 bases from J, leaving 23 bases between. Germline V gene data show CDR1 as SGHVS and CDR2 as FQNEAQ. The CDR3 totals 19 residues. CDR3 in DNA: TGTGCCAGCAGCCCAGAAGCTCCGGGGCACTTGGAAGCCAAAAACATTCAGTACTTC. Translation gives CASSPEAPGHLEAKNIQYF.

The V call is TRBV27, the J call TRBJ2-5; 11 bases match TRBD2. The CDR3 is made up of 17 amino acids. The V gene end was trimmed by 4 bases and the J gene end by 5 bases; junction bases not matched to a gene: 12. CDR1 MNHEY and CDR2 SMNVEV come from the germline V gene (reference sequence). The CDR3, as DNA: TGTGCCAGCAGTTCCCAAGACCTAGCGGGAGGCGGGGAGACCCAGTACTTC. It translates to CASSSQDLAGGGETQYF.

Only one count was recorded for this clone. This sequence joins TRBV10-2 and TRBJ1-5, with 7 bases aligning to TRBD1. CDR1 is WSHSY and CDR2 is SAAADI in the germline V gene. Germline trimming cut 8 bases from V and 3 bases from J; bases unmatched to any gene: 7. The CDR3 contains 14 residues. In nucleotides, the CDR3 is TGCGCCAGCCAACAGGGGACTTACAATCAGCCCCAGCATTTT. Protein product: CASQQGTYNQPQHF.